The following is a T cell receptor (beta chain) sequence with its context. The sample originates from a study of identical twins. TCRdb passed the 5' RACE reads through MiXCR, listing each CDR3 protein once. The sample has over 600,000 distinct CDR3 sequences, about 20% seen once. Germline V gene sequence: CDR1 DFQATT, CDR2 SNEGSKA (reference sequence). V lost 6 bases, J lost 4 bases, and 12 bases lay in between. The CDR3 is 12 amino acids. Separately, the same data were catalogued under a study of T cells expressing NK-cell markers.

The sequence derives from a woman under 30 in good health. The chain is built from TRBV20-1 and TRBJ1-2; D remains ambiguous. Material for sequencing was PBMCs. The CDR3 DNA reads TGCAGTGCGACCGGACGGTCCTATGGCTACACCTTC. Translating gives CSATGRSYGYTF.